This TCR beta chain was observed in a study of Ad26.COV2.S vaccination and SARS-CoV-2 variants. The CDR3 totals 15 residues. V was trimmed by 0 bases and J by 3 bases, leaving 9 bases between them. Germline lookup yields CDR1 SGHDN and CDR2 FVKESK. Assay: immunoSEQ multiplex PCR; the TCRdb copy retains only in-frame clones and omits some. The sample includes roughly 180,000 clones, roughly 89% of them seen just once. This receptor was taken from a human donor who had recovered from COVID-19. The rearrangement links TRBV14 to TRBJ1-3; unclear D gene. The material sequenced was peripheral blood, taken after recovery from COVID-19. CDR3 region: CASSQDPGSGNTIYF. In nucleotides, the CDR3 is TGTGCCAGCAGCCAAGATCCCGGGAGTGGAAACACCATATATTTT.